This T cell receptor (beta chain) appears in the sequencing data of a study of PD-L1 blockade in urothelial cancer. Germline trimming cut 8 bases from V and 3 bases from J; bases unmatched to any gene: 7. Germline CDR1 reads MGHDK; CDR2 reads SYGVNS. The CDR3 is 13 amino acids. Sequencing used immunoSEQ multiplex PCR; TCRdb keeps in-frame clones, though not all of them. The table includes around 50,000 clones, more than 70% detected once. Time point denoted: peripheral blood 6 weeks after treatment start. The J gene is TRBJ2-7, the V gene TRBV25-1; TRBD2 matches 7 bases. The origin of this receptor is a man aged 55 to 70 with urothelial cancer. The sample in question was PBMCs, obtained around atezolizumab (anti-PD-L1) treatment. CDR3 nucleotides: TGTGCCAGCGAAGAGGGAGGGAACTACGAGCAGTACTTC. This gives the protein CASEEGGNYEQYF.